This record concerns one T cell receptor (beta chain) sequence. Its antigen is unknown. At study entry, adolescents had tuberculin skin tests and IGRA screening. Libraries were prepared by immunoSEQ multiplex PCR; TCRdb keeps only in-frame clonotypes and omits some of them. The sample holds some 34,000 clones, approximately 93% seen once. Per germline, CDR1 MNHEY and CDR2 SMNVEV (reference sequence). Trimming removed 3 bases from V and 5 bases from J, with 11 bases in between. The CDR3 consists of 14 residues. This record belongs to a study of T cells in tuberculosis. The study's findings and limits: A GMM-specific repertoire classifier reached about 90% accuracy, AUROC 0.90. Samples were chosen by availability of cryopreserved specimens.

The source material was PBMCs. V usage is TRBV27 and J usage is TRBJ1-5; no firm D call. This sequence was found in a donor under 30 with latent tuberculosis or without tuberculosis infection. Written as DNA, the CDR3 is TGTGCCAGCAGTTTCACGTACGGGGATCAGCCCCAGCATTTT. This translates into CASSFTYGDQPQHF.